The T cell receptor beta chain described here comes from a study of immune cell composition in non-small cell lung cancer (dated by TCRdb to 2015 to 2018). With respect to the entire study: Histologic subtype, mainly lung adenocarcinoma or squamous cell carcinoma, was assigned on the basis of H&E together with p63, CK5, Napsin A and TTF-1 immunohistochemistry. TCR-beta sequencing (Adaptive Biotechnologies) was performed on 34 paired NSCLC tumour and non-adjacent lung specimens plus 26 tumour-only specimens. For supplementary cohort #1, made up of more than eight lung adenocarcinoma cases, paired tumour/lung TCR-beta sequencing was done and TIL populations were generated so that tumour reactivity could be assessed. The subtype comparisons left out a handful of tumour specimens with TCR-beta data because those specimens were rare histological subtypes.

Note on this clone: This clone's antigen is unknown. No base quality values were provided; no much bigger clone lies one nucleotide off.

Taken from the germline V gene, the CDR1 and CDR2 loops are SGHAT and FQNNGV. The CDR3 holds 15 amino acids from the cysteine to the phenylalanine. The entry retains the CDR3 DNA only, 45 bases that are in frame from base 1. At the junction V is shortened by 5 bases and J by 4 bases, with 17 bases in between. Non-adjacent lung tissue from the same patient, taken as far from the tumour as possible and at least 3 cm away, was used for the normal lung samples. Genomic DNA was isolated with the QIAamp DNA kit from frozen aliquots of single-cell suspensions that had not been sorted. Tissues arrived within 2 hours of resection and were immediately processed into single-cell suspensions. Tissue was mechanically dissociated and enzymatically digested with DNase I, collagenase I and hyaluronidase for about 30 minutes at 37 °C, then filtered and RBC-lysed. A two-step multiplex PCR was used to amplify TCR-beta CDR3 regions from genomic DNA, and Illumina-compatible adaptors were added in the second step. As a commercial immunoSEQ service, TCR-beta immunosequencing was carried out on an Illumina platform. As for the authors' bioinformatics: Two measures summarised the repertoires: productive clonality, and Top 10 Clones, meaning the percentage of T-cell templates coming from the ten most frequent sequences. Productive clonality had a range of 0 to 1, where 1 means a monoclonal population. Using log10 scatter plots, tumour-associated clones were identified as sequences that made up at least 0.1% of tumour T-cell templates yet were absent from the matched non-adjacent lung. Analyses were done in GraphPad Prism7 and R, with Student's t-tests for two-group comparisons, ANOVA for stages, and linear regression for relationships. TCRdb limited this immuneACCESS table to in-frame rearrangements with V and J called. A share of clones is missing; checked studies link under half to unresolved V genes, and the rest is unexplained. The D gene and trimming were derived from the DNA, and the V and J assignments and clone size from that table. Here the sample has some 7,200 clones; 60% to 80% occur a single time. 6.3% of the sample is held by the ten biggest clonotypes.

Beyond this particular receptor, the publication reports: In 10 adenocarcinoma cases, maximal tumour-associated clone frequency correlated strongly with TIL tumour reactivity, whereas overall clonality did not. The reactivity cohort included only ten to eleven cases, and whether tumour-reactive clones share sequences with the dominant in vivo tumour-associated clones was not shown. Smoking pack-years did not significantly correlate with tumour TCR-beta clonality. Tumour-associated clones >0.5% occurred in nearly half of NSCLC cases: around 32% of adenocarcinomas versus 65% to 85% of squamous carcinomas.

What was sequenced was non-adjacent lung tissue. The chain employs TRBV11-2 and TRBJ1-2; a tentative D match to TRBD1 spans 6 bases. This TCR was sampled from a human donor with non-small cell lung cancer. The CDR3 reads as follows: CASSPLQGGVYGYTF. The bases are TGTGCCAGCAGCCCCTTACAGGGTGGCGTCTATGGCTACACCTTC.